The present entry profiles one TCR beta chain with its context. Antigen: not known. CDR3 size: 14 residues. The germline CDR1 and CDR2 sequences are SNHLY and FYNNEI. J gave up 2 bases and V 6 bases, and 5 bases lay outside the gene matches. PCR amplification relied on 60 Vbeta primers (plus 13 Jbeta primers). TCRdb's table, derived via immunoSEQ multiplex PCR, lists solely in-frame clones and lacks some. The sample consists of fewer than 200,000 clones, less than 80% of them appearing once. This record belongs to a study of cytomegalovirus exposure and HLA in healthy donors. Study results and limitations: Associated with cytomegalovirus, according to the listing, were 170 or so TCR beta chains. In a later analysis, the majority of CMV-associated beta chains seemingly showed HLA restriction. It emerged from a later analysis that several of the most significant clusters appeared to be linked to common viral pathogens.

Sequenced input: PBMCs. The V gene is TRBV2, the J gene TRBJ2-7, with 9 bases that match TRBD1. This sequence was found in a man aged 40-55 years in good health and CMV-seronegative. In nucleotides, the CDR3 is TGTGCCAGCAGGGGGACAGGGAGAACCTACGAGCAGTACTTC. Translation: CASRGTGRTYEQYF.